A selection of T cell receptor beta chains follows, all from one sample in a study of blood T cell repertoires in COVID-19. TCRdb keeps only in-frame clones here, not all; method: immunoSEQ multiplex PCR. The sample gives approximately 390,000 clones, around 87% of which show up once; about 10% is in the top ten. Sample: PBMCs or T cells enriched from blood (not recorded which). The receptors derive from a woman aged 45-65 years who had recovered from COVID-19. Both conserved end residues are part of each CDR3. D genes are given only for firm matches. Clone size is given for some rows only: seen once, a few or many times, or a class if the clone is expanded.

V gene: TRBV10-3
J gene: TRBJ1-1
D gene: -
clone size: -
CDR3 protein: CAISRDTEAFF
CDR3 DNA: TGTGCCATATCCAGGGACACTGAAGCTTTCTTT

V gene: TRBV13
J gene: TRBJ2-3
D gene: -
clone size: -
CDR3 protein: CASSLRGGLNTDTQYF
CDR3 DNA: TGTGCCAGCAGCTTAAGGGGGGGCTTAAACACAGATACGCAGTATTTT

V gene: TRBV7-9
J gene: TRBJ1-2
D gene: TRBD1
clone size: -
CDR3 protein: CATSRQGSSEGYTF
CDR3 DNA: TGTGCCACCTCTAGACAGGGGTCATCAGAAGGCTACACCTTC

V gene: TRBV18
J gene: TRBJ1-6
D gene: -
clone size: -
CDR3 protein: CASSPQGNSPLHF
CDR3 DNA: TGTGCCAGCTCACCACAGGGGAATTCACCCCTCCACTTT

V gene: TRBV18
J gene: TRBJ1-1
D gene: TRBD1
clone size: -
CDR3 protein: CASSPPGTGGTEAFF
CDR3 DNA: TGTGCCAGCTCACCACCTGGGACAGGGGGGACTGAAGCTTTCTTT

V gene: TRBV21-1
J gene: TRBJ1-5
D gene: -
clone size: -
CDR3 protein: CASSSGRVEVSNQPQHF
CDR3 DNA: TGTGCCAGCAGCAGCGGCAGGGTTGAAGTAAGCAATCAGCCCCAGCATTTT

V gene: TRBV24-1
J gene: TRBJ2-2
D gene: TRBD1
clone size: once
CDR3 protein: CATSDSTRGKTGELFF
CDR3 DNA: TGTGCCACCAGTGATAGTACCAGGGGGAAGACCGGGGAGCTGTTTTTT

V gene: TRBV4-1
J gene: TRBJ2-1
D gene: TRBD2
clone size: once
CDR3 protein: CASSQDLDLRGGSYNEQFF
CDR3 DNA: TGCGCCAGCAGCCAAGATCTGGATTTGCGGGGGGGTTCCTACAATGAGCAGTTCTTC

V gene: TRBV5-1
J gene: TRBJ2-1
D gene: TRBD2
clone size: -
CDR3 protein: CASSSAGSSYNEQFF
CDR3 DNA: TGCGCCAGCAGCTCAGCGGGGAGCTCCTACAATGAGCAGTTCTTC

V gene: TRBV3-1/TRBV3-2
J gene: TRBJ2-2
D gene: TRBD2
clone size: -
CDR3 protein: CASSQDMTSGKIGELFF
CDR3 DNA: TGTGCCAGCAGCCAAGATATGACTAGCGGGAAGATCGGGGAGCTGTTTTTT